One and the same sample provided the 23 T cell receptor beta chains below, sequenced in a study of blood T cells in healthy people across ages. Through a sample-barcoded 5' primer and a J-beta primer mix, a second PCR was run for roughly 6 to 11 cycles. One entry per CDR3 protein, called by TCRdb with MiXCR from the 5' RACE reads. This table has some 930,000 distinct CDR3 sequences, just under 30% appearing once. This sample also belongs to another study, concerning T cells of mothers and their children.

Sequencing was done on a sample of blood. The receptors here all came from a woman aged 40 to 50 in good health.

V gene TRBV7-2 combines with J gene TRBJ2-4; tentatively, D is TRBD1 (5 bases). This CDR3 is built from 15 residues. Germline CDR1 and CDR2: SGHTA and FQGNSA. The V gene lost 4 bases and the J gene lost 3 bases, with 13 bases spanning the gap. CDR3 DNA sequence: TGTGCCAGCAGCTCCCCGAAAGGGGTCAAAAACATTCAGTACTTC. It yields the protein CASSSPKGVKNIQYF.

Worth noting for this clonotype: Being one base from a much bigger clone, this may be a read error. The chain links TRBV11-1 to TRBJ2-5, with D perhaps matching TRBD2 (5 bases). The J call may be wrong; the DNA end is better matched by TRBJ2-7. The CDR3 sequence is 14 residues long. Germline CDR1 is SGHAT and CDR2 is FQDESV (reference sequence). This CDR3 reads CASSGKAEGYEQYF. CDR3 bases: TGTGCCAGCAGCGGGAAGGCAGAGGGTTACGAGCAGTACTTC.

This chain joins TRBV20-1 and TRBJ1-1, with 10 bases matching TRBD1. CDR1 and CDR2 (germline): DFQATT, SNEGSKA (reference sequence). V was clipped by 5 bases and J by 3 bases; unmatched bases: 12. The CDR3 extends over 16 amino acids. In DNA form, the CDR3 reads TGCAGTGCTCCGCATGCCGGGACAGGGGTTGACACTGAAGCTTTCTTT. It is translated as CSAPHAGTGVDTEAFF.

The table lists this clonotype with many counts. The rearrangement joins TRBV28 to TRBJ2-7; possibly TRBD1 for D (5 bases). V shed 6 bases and J shed 2 bases, with 11 bases lying between them. This CDR3 region has 13 residues. Looked up from germline, CDR1 is MDHEN and CDR2 is SYDVKM. CDR3 region: CASSPRQTYEQYF. The DNA for the CDR3 is TGTGCCAGCAGCCCGCGACAGACCTACGAGCAGTACTTC.

The rearrangement links TRBV7-6 to TRBJ1-6; 7 nucleotides align to TRBD1. Trimming took 4 bases from V and 9 from J; bases not matched to a gene: 12. Germline V gives CDR1 SGHVS, CDR2 FNYEAQ. CDR3 length equals 16 residues. The CDR3 reads CASSSQGGPVRSPLHF. The CDR3 DNA follows: TGTGCCAGCAGCTCTCAGGGGGGTCCGGTCCGTTCACCCCTCCACTTT.

J is TRBJ1-2 and V is TRBV20-1, with D hard to call. CDR1 and CDR2 from the germline V gene are DFQATT and SNEGSKA (reference sequence). V was pared by 6 bases and J by 0 bases, with 17 bases between. There are 15 residues in the CDR3. The CDR3 protein is CSAGDGFYSNYGYTF. DNA of the CDR3: TGCAGTGCAGGAGACGGTTTCTATTCTAACTATGGCTACACCTTC.

This clonotype was seen ten or more times. This chain connects TRBV20-1 to TRBJ2-4, with D uncertain. The CDR3 is 16 amino acids. V lost 1 base and J lost 0, with 13 bases in between. Per the germline V gene, CDR1 is DFQATT and CDR2 is SNEGSKA (reference sequence). CDR3 in amino acids: CSARVAGALAKNIQYF. CDR3 sequence (DNA): TGCAGTGCTAGAGTTGCAGGAGCCCTAGCCAAAAACATTCAGTACTTC.

As regards this clonotype: This clone may be a read error of a much larger clone one base away. This chain connects TRBV9 to TRBJ2-4; tentative D call: TRBD2 (7 bases). The V gene's germline CDR1 is SGDLS and CDR2 YYNGEE. The CDR3 sequence is 16 residues long. V was cut by 0 bases and J by 13 bases, with 23 bases left in between. This chain's CDR3 is CASSVAGREGDNEQYF. The CDR3 bases are TGTGCCAGCAGCGTAGCTGGGAGGGAAGGGGACAATGAGCAGTACTTC.

The chain couples TRBV18 to TRBJ2-1; D tentatively fits TRBD1 or TRBD2 (6 bases each). Germline CDR1 reads KGHSH; CDR2 reads LQKENI. The CDR3 loop spans 14 amino acids. V was shortened by 0 bases and J by 5 bases, with 8 bases between the two germline ends. The CDR3 here is CASSPPGGHNEQFF. CDR3 DNA sequence: TGTGCCAGCTCACCACCGGGGGGCCACAATGAGCAGTTCTTC. The full variable domain, rest sourced from reference TRBV18 and TRBJ2-1, is NAGVMQNPRHLVRRRGQEARLRCSPMKGHSHVYWYRQLPEEGLKFMVYLQKENIIDESGMPKERFSAEFPKEGPSILRIQQVVRGDSAAYFCASSPPGGHNEQFFGPGTRLTVL.

This clonotype was counted only a few times. This rearrangement joins TRBV7-9 to TRBJ2-1; TRBD1 matches at 9 bases. J gave up 8 bases and V 3 bases, and 8 bases lay outside the gene matches. There are 15 residues in the CDR3. Germline CDR1 and CDR2: SEHNR and FQNEAQ (reference sequence). The CDR3 reads CASSFGTGTIDEQFF. The CDR3 bases are TGTGCCAGCAGCTTCGGGACAGGGACGATAGATGAGCAGTTCTTC.

This clonotype was observed a handful of times. This chain joins TRBV7-8 and TRBJ2-1; 8 bases align to TRBD1. V shed 5 bases, J shed 6 bases, and the junction held 15 bases outside the gene matches. Per germline, CDR1 SGHVS and CDR2 FQNEAQ. This CDR3 has 17 amino acids. CDR3 in amino acids: CASSQPRSRGLINEQFF. As DNA, the CDR3 is TGTGCCAGCAGCCAACCTAGGAGCAGGGGGCTGATCAATGAGCAGTTCTTC.

This clonotype was counted only a few times. An end of the junction differs from the germline gene, which may be a read error. The gene calls are TRBV4-3 and TRBJ1-4; weak D call: TRBD1 (5 bases). CDR3 length equals 14 residues. Germline assignment: CDR1 LGHNA and CDR2 YSLEER. The CDR3 coding sequence is TGCGCCAGCAACCAAGCCGGGACCTTTGGAAAACTGTTTTTT. Its protein is CASNQAGTFGKLFF.

Only a few counts were recorded for this clonotype. A read error may produce the germline difference seen at one junction end. This chain uses TRBV9 with TRBJ2-7, with 7 bases that match TRBD2. The CDR3 is 13 residues long. Germline V gives CDR1 SGDLS, CDR2 YYNGEE. The CDR3 region is CAISVWEGNEQYF. The CDR3 coding sequence is TGTGCCATCAGCGTATGGGAGGGAAACGAGCAGTACTTC.

This clonotype was counted between two and nine times. The chain recombines TRBV4-3 with TRBJ1-6; 7 positions match TRBD1. The CDR3 loop spans 15 amino acids. CDR1 and CDR2 from the germline V gene are LGHNA and YSLEER. With 0 bases clipped from V and 9 bases from J, the junction kept 5 bases outside the gene matches. The CDR3 DNA is TGCGCCAGCAGCCAAGAGAGGGGGCCTAGTTCACCCCTCCACTTT. Protein: CASSQERGPSSPLHF.

A remark on this clonotype: A read error may explain this, as a much larger clone is one base away. The chain is built from TRBV6-5 and TRBJ2-1; perhaps D is TRBD1 or TRBD2 (5 bases each). From germline, CDR1 is MNHEY and CDR2 SVGAGI. V lost 6 bases and J lost 4, with 13 bases in between. The CDR3 runs to 14 residues. The chain's CDR3 is CASRGRDEYNEQFF. Here the CDR3 DNA reads TGTGCCAGCAGGGGCCGGGACGAGTACAATGAGCAGTTCTTC.

This clonotype was seen a handful of times. J is TRBJ2-1 and V is TRBV7-2, with 10 nucleotides matching TRBD2. J gave up 0 bases and V 1 base, and 6 bases lay outside the gene matches. Germline assignment: CDR1 SGHTA and CDR2 FQGNSA. CDR3 length: 18 residues. CDR3 DNA: TGTGCCAGCAGCTTAGTCGCTAGCGGGAGAAGCTCCTACAATGAGCAGTTCTTC. Amino acids: CASSLVASGRSSYNEQFF.

V usage is TRBV3-1 and J usage is TRBJ2-7; 9 bases are shared with TRBD1. V lost 3 bases, J lost 9 bases, and 9 bases stayed unmatched. This CDR3 is 14 amino acids long. CDR1 and CDR2 from the germline V gene are LGHDT and YNNKEL (reference sequence). DNA of the CDR3: TGTGCCAGCAGCCACTCGGACAGGGGAGGAGGGCAGTACTTC. This sequence encodes CASSHSDRGGGQYF.

V is TRBV5-1 and J is TRBJ1-1; TRBD1 matches 7 bases. The CDR3 loop spans 15 amino acids. Germline CDR1 and CDR2: SGHRS and YFSETQ. V shed 4 bases, J shed 7 bases, and the junction held 13 bases outside the gene matches. The CDR3 DNA is TGCGCCAGCAGCGCAGAAAGGAGCCGACAGGGTGAAGCTTTCTTT. This translates into CASSAERSRQGEAFF.

The chain recombines TRBV12-3 or TRBV12-4 with TRBJ2-3; 11 bases are a match to TRBD2. CDR3 length: 15 residues. V lost 7 bases, J lost 5 bases, and 8 bases stayed unmatched. The CDR3 here is CASTVAGGRQDTQYF. CDR3 sequence (DNA): TGTGCCAGCACCGTAGCGGGGGGGCGGCAAGATACGCAGTATTTT.

The V call is TRBV5-1, the J call TRBJ1-4, with D unresolved. The CDR3 is 19 residues long. V lost 4 bases, J lost 0 bases, and 22 bases lay in between. Germline V CDR1 and CDR2: SGHRS, YFSETQ. The CDR3 protein is CASSLDGVEFGATNEKLFF. The CDR3 coding sequence is TGCGCCAGCAGCCTGGACGGGGTCGAGTTCGGCGCAACTAATGAAAAACTGTTTTTT.

This clonotype was detected ten times or more. The CDR3 sequence is CASSFDRVAGANVLTF. The CDR3 DNA is TGTGCCAGCAGCTTTGACAGGGTGGCCGGGGCCAACGTCCTGACTTTC. V and J are TRBV7-3 and TRBJ2-6, with 7 bases identical to TRBD1. Germline lookup yields CDR1 SGHTA and CDR2 FQGTGA. This CDR3 contains 16 residues. The trim removed 3 bases at V and 4 bases at J, leaving 6 bases unmatched.

The chain is built from TRBV12-3 or TRBV12-4 and TRBJ1-2; no firm D call. The CDR3 spans 14 residues. Trimming cost V 5 bases and J 4 bases, with 14 bases left between them. This chain's CDR3 is CASSLEMRSYGYTF. The DNA for the CDR3 is TGTGCCAGCAGTCTTGAGATGAGGTCCTATGGCTACACCTTC.

This clonotype showed up just a few times. The V call is TRBV13, the J call TRBJ2-5, with TRBD1 as a possible D gene (6 bases). This CDR3 is built from 14 residues. The V gene's germline CDR1 is PRHDT and CDR2 FYEKMQ (reference sequence). V lost 4 bases and J 1 base, leaving 10 bases between the germline ends. The CDR3 sequence is CASSSGQSQETQYF. As DNA, the CDR3 is TGTGCCAGCAGCTCTGGACAGTCCCAAGAGACCCAGTACTTC. Filled out from reference TRBV13 and TRBJ2-5, the complete variable domain reads AAGVIQSPRHLIKEKRETATLKCYPIPRHDTVYWYQQGPGQDPQFLISFYEKMQSDKGSIPDRFSAQQFSDYHSELNMSSLELGDSALYFCASSSGQSQETQYFGPGTRLLVL.